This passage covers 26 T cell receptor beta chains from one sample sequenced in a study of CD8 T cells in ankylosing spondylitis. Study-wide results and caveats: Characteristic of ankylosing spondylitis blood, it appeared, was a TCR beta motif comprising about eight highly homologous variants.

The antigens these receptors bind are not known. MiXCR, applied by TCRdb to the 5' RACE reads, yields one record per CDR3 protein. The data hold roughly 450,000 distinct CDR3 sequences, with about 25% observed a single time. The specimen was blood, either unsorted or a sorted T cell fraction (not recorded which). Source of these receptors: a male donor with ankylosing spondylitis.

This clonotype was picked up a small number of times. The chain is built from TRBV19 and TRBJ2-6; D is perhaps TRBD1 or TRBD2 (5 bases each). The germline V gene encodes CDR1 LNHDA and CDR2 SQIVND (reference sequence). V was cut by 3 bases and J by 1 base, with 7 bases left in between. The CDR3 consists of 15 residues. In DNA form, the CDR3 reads TGTGCCAGTAGTATGAGGGGATCTGGGGCCAACGTCCTGACTTTC. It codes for CASSMRGSGANVLTF.

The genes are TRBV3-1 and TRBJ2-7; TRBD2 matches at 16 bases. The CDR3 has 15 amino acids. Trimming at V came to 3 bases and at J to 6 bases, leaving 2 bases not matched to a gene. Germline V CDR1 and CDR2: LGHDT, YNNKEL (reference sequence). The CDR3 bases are TGTGCCAGCAGCCAGGGACTAGCGGGAGGGGTCGAGCAGTACTTC. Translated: CASSQGLAGGVEQYF.

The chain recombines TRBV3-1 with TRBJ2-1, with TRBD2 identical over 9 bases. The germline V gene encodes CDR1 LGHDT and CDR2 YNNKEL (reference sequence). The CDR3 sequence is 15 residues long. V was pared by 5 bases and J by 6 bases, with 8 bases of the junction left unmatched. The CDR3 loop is CASSRELAGLNEQFF. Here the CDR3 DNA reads TGTGCCAGCAGCAGAGAACTAGCGGGTCTCAATGAGCAGTTCTTC.

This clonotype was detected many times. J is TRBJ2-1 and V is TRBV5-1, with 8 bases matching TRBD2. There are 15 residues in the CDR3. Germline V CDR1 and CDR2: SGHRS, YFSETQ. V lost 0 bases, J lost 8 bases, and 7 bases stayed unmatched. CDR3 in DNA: TGCGCCAGCAGCTTGGCTTTCGGAGCGGGGGATGAGCAGTTCTTC. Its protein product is CASSLAFGAGDEQFF.

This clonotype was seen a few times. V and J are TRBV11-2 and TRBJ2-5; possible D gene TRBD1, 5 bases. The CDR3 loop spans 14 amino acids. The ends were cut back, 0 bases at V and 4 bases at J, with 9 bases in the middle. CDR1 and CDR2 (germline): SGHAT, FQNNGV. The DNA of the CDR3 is TGTGCCAGCAGCTTAGATCCTCAGGGAGAGACCCAGTACTTC. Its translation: CASSLDPQGETQYF.

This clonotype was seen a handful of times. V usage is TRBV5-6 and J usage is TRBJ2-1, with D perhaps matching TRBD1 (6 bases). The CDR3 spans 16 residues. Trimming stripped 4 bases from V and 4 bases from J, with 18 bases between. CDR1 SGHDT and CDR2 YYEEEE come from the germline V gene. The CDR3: CASSRGFDQRYNEQFF. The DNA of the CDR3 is TGTGCCAGCAGCAGGGGGTTCGACCAGCGGTACAATGAGCAGTTCTTC.

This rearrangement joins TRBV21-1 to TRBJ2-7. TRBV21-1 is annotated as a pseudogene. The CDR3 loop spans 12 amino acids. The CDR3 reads CASSPDAYEQYF. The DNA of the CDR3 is TGTGCCAGCAGCCCGGACGCCTACGAGCAGTACTTC.

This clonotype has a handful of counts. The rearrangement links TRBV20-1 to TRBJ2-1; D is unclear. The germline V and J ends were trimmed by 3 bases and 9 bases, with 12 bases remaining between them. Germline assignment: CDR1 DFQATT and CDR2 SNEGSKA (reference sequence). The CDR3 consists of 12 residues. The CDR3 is CSASGTLAEQFF. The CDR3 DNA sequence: TGCAGTGCTAGCGGAACTCTCGCTGAGCAGTTCTTC.

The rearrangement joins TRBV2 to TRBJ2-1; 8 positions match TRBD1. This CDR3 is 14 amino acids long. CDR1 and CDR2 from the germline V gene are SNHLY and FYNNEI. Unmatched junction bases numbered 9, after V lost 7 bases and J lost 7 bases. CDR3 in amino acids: CASTWDRWGNEQFF. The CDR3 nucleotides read TGTGCCAGCACCTGGGACAGGTGGGGGAATGAGCAGTTCTTC.

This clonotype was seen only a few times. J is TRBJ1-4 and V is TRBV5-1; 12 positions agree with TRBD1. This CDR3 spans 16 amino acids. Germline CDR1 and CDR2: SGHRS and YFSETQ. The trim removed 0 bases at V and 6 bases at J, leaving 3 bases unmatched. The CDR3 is CASSLGDRGLYEKLFF. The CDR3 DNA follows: TGCGCCAGCAGCTTGGGGGACAGGGGGCTTTATGAAAAACTGTTTTTT.

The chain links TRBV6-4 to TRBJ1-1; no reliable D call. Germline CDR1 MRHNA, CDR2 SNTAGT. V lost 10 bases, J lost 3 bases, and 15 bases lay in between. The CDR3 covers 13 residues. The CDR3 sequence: CATQAAGHTEAFF. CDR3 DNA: TGTGCCACCCAAGCCGCGGGTCACACTGAAGCTTTCTTT.

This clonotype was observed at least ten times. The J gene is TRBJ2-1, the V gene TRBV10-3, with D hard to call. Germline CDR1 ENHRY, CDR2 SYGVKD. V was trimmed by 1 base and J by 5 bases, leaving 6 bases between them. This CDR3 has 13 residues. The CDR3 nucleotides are TGTGCCATCAGTGAGTTCGGAAACAATGAGCAGTTCTTC. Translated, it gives CAISEFGNNEQFF.

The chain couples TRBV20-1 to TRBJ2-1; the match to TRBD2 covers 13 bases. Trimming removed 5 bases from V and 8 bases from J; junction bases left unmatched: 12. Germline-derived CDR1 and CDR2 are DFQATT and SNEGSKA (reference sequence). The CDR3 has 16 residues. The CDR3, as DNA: TGCAGTGCTGCGACTTCGGGACTAGCGGGGTTCGATGAGCAGTTCTTC. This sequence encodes CSAATSGLAGFDEQFF.

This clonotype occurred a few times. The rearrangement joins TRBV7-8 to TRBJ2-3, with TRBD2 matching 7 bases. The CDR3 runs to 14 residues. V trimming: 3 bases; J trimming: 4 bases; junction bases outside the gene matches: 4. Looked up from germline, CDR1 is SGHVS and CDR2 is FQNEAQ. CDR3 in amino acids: CASSLRAGADTQYF. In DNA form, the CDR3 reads TGTGCCAGCAGCTTGCGCGCGGGAGCAGATACGCAGTATTTT.

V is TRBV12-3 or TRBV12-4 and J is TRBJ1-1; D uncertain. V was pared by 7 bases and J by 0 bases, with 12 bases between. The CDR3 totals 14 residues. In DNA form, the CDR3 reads TGTGCCAGCACTCCCTCCAGCCTGAACACTGAAGCTTTCTTT. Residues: CASTPSSLNTEAFF.

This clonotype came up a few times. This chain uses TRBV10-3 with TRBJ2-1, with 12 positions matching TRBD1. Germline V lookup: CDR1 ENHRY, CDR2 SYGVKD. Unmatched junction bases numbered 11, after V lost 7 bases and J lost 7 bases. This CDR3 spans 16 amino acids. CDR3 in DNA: TGTGCCATCAAAGAGGGGGACAGGGGGCTGGATAATGAGCAGTTCTTC. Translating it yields CAIKEGDRGLDNEQFF.

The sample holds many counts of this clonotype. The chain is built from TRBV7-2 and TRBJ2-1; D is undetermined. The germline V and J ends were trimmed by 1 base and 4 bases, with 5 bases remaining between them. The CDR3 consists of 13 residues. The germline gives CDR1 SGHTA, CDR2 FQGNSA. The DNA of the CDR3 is TGTGCCAGCAGCTTAGGGTATTACAATGAGCAGTTCTTC. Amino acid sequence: CASSLGYYNEQFF.

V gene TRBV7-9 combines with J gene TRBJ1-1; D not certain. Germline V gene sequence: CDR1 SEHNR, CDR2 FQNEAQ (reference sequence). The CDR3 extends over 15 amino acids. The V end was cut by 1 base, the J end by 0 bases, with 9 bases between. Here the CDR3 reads CASSLDWAMNTEAFF. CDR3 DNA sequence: TGTGCCAGCAGCTTAGATTGGGCTATGAACACTGAAGCTTTCTTT.

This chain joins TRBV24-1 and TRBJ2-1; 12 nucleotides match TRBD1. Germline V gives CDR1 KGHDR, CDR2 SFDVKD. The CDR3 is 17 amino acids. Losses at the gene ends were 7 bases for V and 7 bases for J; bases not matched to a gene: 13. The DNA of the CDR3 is TGTGCCACCAGCGGGAGAATCCGGGACAGGGGGCGTAATGAGCAGTTCTTC. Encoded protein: CATSGRIRDRGRNEQFF.

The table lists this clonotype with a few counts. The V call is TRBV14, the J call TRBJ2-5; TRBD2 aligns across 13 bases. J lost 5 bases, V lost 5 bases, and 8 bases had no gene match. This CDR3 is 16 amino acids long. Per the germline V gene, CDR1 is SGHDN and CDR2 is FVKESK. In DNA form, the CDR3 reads TGTGCCAGCAGCTCCGGACTAGCGGGAGTAGATGAGACCCAGTACTTC. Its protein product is CASSSGLAGVDETQYF. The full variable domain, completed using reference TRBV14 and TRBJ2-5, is EAGVTQFPSHSVIEKGQTVTLRCDPISGHDNLYWYRRVMGKEIKFLLHFVKESKQDESGMPNNRFLAERTGGTYSTLKVQPAELEDSGVYFCASSSGLAGVDETQYFGPGTRLLVL.

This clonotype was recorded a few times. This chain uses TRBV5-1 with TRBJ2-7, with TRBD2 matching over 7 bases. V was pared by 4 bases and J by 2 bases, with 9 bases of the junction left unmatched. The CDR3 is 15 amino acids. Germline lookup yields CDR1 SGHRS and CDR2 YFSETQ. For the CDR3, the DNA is TGCGCCAGCAGCCCCCGTGGTGCGGGAGCCTACGAGCAGTACTTC. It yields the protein CASSPRGAGAYEQYF.

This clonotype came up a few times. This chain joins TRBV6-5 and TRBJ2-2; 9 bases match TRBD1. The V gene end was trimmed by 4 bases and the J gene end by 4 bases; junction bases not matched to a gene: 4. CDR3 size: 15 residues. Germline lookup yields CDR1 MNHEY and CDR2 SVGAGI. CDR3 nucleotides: TGTGCCAGCAGTTCTGGGACAGGGATCACCGGGGAGCTGTTTTTT. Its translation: CASSSGTGITGELFF.

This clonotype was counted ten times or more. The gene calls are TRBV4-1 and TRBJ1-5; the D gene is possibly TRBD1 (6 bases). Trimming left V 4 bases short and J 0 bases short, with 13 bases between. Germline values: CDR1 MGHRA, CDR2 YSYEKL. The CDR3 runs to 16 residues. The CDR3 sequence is CASSPRTADSNQPQHF. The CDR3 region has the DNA TGCGCCAGCAGCCCCCGGACAGCAGATAGCAATCAGCCCCAGCATTTT.

The CDR3 region is CASSRGQGAGGNTEAFF. DNA of the CDR3: TGCGCCAGCAGCCGCGGACAGGGGGCAGGAGGGAACACTGAAGCTTTCTTT. The chain carries TRBV5-1 and TRBJ1-1; 11 nucleotides align to TRBD1. The CDR3 length is 17 residues. The V segment lost 4 bases and the J segment 1 base; nucleotides outside the gene matches: 9. Germline assignment: CDR1 SGHRS and CDR2 YFSETQ. The full variable domain, its missing parts supplied by reference TRBV5-1 and TRBJ1-1, is KAGVTQTPRYLIKTRGQQVTLSCSPISGHRSVSWYQQTPGQGLQFLFEYFSETQRNKGNFPGRFSGRQFSNSRSEMNVSTLELGDSALYLCASSRGQGAGGNTEAFFGQGTRLTVV.

CDR3 sequence: CSVSPSSYNEQFF. The CDR3 nucleotides read TGCAGCGTCTCCCCGAGCTCCTACAATGAGCAGTTCTTC. The V call is TRBV29-1, the J call TRBJ2-1; D is ambiguous. From germline, CDR1 is SQVTM and CDR2 ANQGSEA. CDR3 length equals 13 residues. V was cut by 6 bases and J by 0 bases, with 9 bases left in between.

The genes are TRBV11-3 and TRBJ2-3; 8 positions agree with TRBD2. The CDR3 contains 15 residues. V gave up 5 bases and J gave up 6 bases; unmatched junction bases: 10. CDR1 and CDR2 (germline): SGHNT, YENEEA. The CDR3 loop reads CASSLTSVAGDTQYF. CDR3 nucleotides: TGTGCCAGCAGCCTGACTAGCGTGGCGGGGGATACGCAGTATTTT.